Listed below are T cell receptor beta chains from one sample, sequenced in a study of blood T cell repertoires in COVID-19. Generated by immunoSEQ multiplex PCR, the TCRdb table keeps only in-frame clones and is missing some. The sample shows roughly 250,000 clones, approximately 83% of them seen only once. The sample taken for sequencing was PBMCs or T cells enriched from blood (not recorded which). The receptors were gathered from a woman aged 25-40 years who had recovered from COVID-19. Both conserved end residues are part of each CDR3. Part of the rows lack a size; the others show once, few, many or a class for expanded clones.

TRBV12-5 NA CASGLPLYGYTF
TRBV4-1 NA CASSQDNRNQPQHF
TRBV4-1 NA CASSLGLTSGSGDTQYF
TRBV25-1 NA CASSERTTGNRGGYTF
TRBV6-2/TRBV6-3 NA CASSPLDGRSEGLFF
TRBV3-1/TRBV3-2 NA CASSQGVLDGEQYF
TRBV6-5 NA CASTARSNYGYTF
TRBV28 once CASSSQQLTNEQFF
TRBV2 NA CASSQIQGYTF
TRBV10-2 NA CASSENNRGMGGYTF
TRBV28 NA CASKQDSYGYTF
TRBV19 NA CASSKLPGASWANVLTF
TRBV12-2 few CASRLAEIFGDGYTF
TRBV12-3/TRBV12-4 NA CASSGNYGYTF
TRBV28 NA CASRREGVGVTEAFF
TRBV4-1 NA CASSQGHSGGRDTQYF
TRBV19 NA CASSTRTGWGTDTQYF
TRBV5-1 few CASNLQGARNTEAFF
TRBV28 NA CASSFAWGILGGKLFF
TRBV27 NA CASSGWTSSYNEQFF
TRBV11-2 NA CASSLDGGRNTEAFF
TRBV10-3 once CATGGGGSYEQYF
TRBV4-1 NA CASSQDGQYRDTIYF
TRBV19 NA CASSEGRYEQYF
TRBV27 few CASKVTSRGYTEAFF
TRBV9 NA CASSPGRGYEQYF
TRBV5-1 NA CASSSTPGEGWAEAFF
TRBV29-1 NA CSVVVLNTEAFF
TRBV21-1 once CASLRDWQYEQYF
TRBV7-9 NA CASSFGTSGNEQFF
TRBV28 NA CASSWSGPEQFF
TRBV28 NA CASSFLDSINEQFF
TRBV5-1 once CASRTGTGEKLFF
TRBV29-1 NA CSVETGGDVGYTF
TRBV7-8 NA CASSSQNQVVLFF
TRBV7-8 NA CASSAGQGASIYEQYF
TRBV19 NA CASRSRGSSNQPQHF
TRBV6-5 NA CASSYGGGTDTQYF
TRBV5-1 NA CASGDQGDTQYF
TRBV10-3 NA CAISATGEKLFF
TRBV7-2 NA CASSFGQRAEQYF
TRBV28 NA CASSRNSYEQYF
TRBV18 NA CASSPNPRTAILGYTF
TRBV11-2 NA CASSTRTGFINEQFF
TRBV2 NA CASRPSWATYGYTF
TRBV19 NA CASSILGGEANQPQHF
TRBV5-1 NA CASSLPRAGERSQPQHF
TRBV28 NA CASSLLGVGYEQYF
TRBV10-2 NA CASSDPFPSSGDETQYF
TRBV5-1 NA CASSLGQIYQETQYF
TRBV5-1 NA CASSLDGRVIDEQFF